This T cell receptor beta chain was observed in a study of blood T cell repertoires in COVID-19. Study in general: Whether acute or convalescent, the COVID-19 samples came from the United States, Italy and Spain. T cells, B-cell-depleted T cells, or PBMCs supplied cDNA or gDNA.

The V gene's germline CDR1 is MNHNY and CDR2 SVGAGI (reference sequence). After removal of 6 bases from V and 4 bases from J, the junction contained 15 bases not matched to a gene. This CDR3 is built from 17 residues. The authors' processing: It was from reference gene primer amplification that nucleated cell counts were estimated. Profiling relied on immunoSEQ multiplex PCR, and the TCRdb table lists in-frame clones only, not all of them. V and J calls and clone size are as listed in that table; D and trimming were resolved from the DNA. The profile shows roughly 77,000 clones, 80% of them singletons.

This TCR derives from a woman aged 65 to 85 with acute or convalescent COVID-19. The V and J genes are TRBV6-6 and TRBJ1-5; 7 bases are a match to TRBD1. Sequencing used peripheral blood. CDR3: CASSRSPNRGYNQPQHF. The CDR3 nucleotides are TGTGCCAGCAGCCGAAGCCCGAACAGGGGTTATAATCAGCCCCAGCATTTT.